The 19 T cell receptor beta chains below all came from one sample that was sequenced in a study of neurological immune-mediated disorders. TCRdb re-derived calls from the 5' RACE reads in MiXCR, one entry per CDR3 protein. The sample carries about 59,000 distinct CDR3 sequences, about an eighth recorded once. Material: PBMCs. The receptors here all came from a woman aged 55 to 70 with HTLV-1-associated myelopathy (HAM/TSP).

Ten or more counts support this clonotype. The chain has TRBV6-2 or TRBV6-3 and TRBJ1-1, with unresolved D. CDR3 size: 16 residues. Per germline, CDR1 MNHEY and CDR2 SVGEGT. V was clipped by 4 bases and J by 3 bases, with 18 bases between them. The CDR3 DNA reads TGTGCCAGCAGTTCCCGTCTGTCCCTACTTCACACTGAAGCTTTCTTT. Translated: CASSSRLSLLHTEAFF.

By sample fraction, this clonotype is medium-sized. The CDR3, as DNA: TGTGCCAGCAGCCCCCGGGGTAGCGCTGGGGAGCTGTTTTTT. This sequence encodes CASSPRGSAGELFF. V usage is TRBV9 and J usage is TRBJ2-2, with D possibly being TRBD2 (5 bases). There are 14 residues in the CDR3. Per germline, CDR1 SGDLS and CDR2 YYNGEE. V was trimmed by 4 bases and J by 8 bases, leaving 15 bases between them.

This clonotype was recorded many times. The chain links TRBV12-3 or TRBV12-4 to TRBJ2-2, with 7 nucleotides matching TRBD2. V was clipped by 6 bases and J by 4 bases; unmatched bases: 8. CDR3 length: 15 residues. The CDR3 sequence is CASRFAGVSTGELFF. CDR3 coding DNA: TGTGCCAGCAGGTTTGCGGGAGTATCCACCGGGGAGCTGTTTTTT.

The gene calls are TRBV20-1 and TRBJ2-7, with a weak D call TRBD1 (5 bases). The CDR3 is 12 residues long. Germline V CDR1 and CDR2: DFQATT, SNEGSKA (reference sequence). V was clipped by 5 bases and J by 3 bases, with 11 bases between them. The CDR3 DNA reads as TGCAGTGCTTCGGTCAGGGACTACGAGCAGTACTTC. Protein product: CSASVRDYEQYF.

This sequence joins TRBV7-9 and TRBJ2-1; TRBD1 aligns across 7 bases. From germline, CDR1 is SEHNR and CDR2 FQNEAQ (reference sequence). V was clipped by 7 bases and J by 9 bases; unmatched bases: 9. This CDR3 has 13 residues. CDR3 sequence: CASKPDRAVEQFF. In DNA form, the CDR3 reads TGTGCCAGCAAGCCAGACAGGGCTGTTGAGCAGTTCTTC.

To note about this clonotype: The conserved phenylalanine or tryptophan is not found at the CDR3 terminus, so this likely reflects a read error. V is TRBV7-8 and J is TRBJ2-6; the D call may be TRBD1 or TRBD2 (5 bases each). Germline V gene sequence: CDR1 SGHVS, CDR2 FQNEAQ. The CDR3 is 15 amino acids. This chain's CDR3 is CVSSLWGSGANVLTL. In nucleotides, the CDR3 is TGTGTCAGCAGCTTATGGGGGTCCGGGGCCAACGTCCTGACTTTA.

This clonotype was seen many times. This chain uses TRBV12-3 or TRBV12-4 with TRBJ1-2; D remains unclear. This CDR3 is 13 amino acids long. The germline V and J ends were trimmed by 8 bases and 1 base, with 11 bases remaining between them. The CDR3 DNA is TGTGCCAGCGGGAGGTTGTATAACTATGGCTACACCTTC. Amino acid sequence: CASGRLYNYGYTF.

The chain combines TRBV27 with TRBJ2-5; tentatively, D is TRBD1 or TRBD2 (5 bases each). Deletions cut 7 bases from V and 5 bases from J, with 14 bases between. CDR1 and CDR2 from the germline V gene are MNHEY and SMNVEV (reference sequence). The CDR3 is made up of 13 amino acids. Here the CDR3 reads CASKGRGGETQYF. CDR3 coding DNA: TGTGCCAGCAAAGGACGGGGCGGGGAGACCCAGTACTTC.

In the case of this clonotype: Sequence at one end of the junction differs from germline and may be a read error. V is TRBV7-3 and J is TRBJ2-7; 8 bases are a match to TRBD1. Per the germline V gene, CDR1 is SGHTA and CDR2 is FQGTGA. This CDR3 is 13 amino acids long. Written as DNA, the CDR3 is TGTGCCAGCAGTGTGACAGGGGCCGGCGAGAAGTACTTC. Amino acids: CASSVTGAGEKYF.

The table lists this clonotype with many counts. This rearrangement joins TRBV9 to TRBJ1-5; D is unclear. V lost 0 bases and J 4 bases, leaving 11 bases between the germline ends. This CDR3 region has 15 residues. The germline V gene encodes CDR1 SGDLS and CDR2 YYNGEE. The CDR3 loop reads CASSVGHGLNQPQHF. The CDR3, as DNA: TGTGCCAGCAGCGTAGGTCACGGTTTGAATCAGCCCCAGCATTTT.

This clonotype has ten or more counts. The V gene is TRBV5-6, the J gene TRBJ2-1, with a tentative D call TRBD2 (5 bases). With 3 bases removed from V and 6 bases from J, the gap between germline ends came to 16 bases. The CDR3 length is 15 residues. Germline V lookup: CDR1 SGHDT, CDR2 YYEEEE. CDR3: CASSSGPESGNEQFF. In nucleotides, the CDR3 is TGTGCCAGCAGCTCCGGGCCGGAGAGCGGCAATGAGCAGTTCTTC. The full variable domain, completed using reference TRBV5-6 and TRBJ2-1, is DAGVTQSPTHLIKTRGQQVTLRCSPKSGHDTVSWYQQALGQGPQFIFQYYEEEERQRGNFPDRFSGHQFPNYSSELNVNALLLGDSALYLCASSSGPESGNEQFFGPGTRLTVL.

This clonotype was seen many times. This sequence joins TRBV18 and TRBJ1-1, with no clear D. V was pared by 6 bases and J by 0 bases, with 11 bases between. CDR1 is KGHSH and CDR2 is LQKENI in the germline V gene. The CDR3 extends over 14 amino acids. CDR3 protein: CASSLAGVNTEAFF. In nucleotides, the CDR3 is TGTGCCAGCTCCCTCGCCGGGGTGAACACTGAAGCTTTCTTT.

There are many counts of this clonotype. The chain links TRBV3-1 to TRBJ1-6; D possibly corresponds to TRBD1 (5 bases). This CDR3 region has 15 residues. V gave up 0 bases and J gave up 7 bases, with 10 bases separating them. Germline V gene data show CDR1 as LGHDT and CDR2 as YNNKEL (reference sequence). CDR3 coding DNA: TGTGCCAGCAGCCAAGATTTTGGGGGGAATTCACCCCTCCACTTT. Protein sequence: CASSQDFGGNSPLHF.

Turning to this clonotype: Just one base apart from a much larger clone, this may be a read error. V gene TRBV6-1 combines with J gene TRBJ1-5; D not certain. The CDR3 is 13 amino acids. Germline values: CDR1 MNHNS, CDR2 SASEGT. The CDR3 here is CASSITGNRPQHF. The CDR3 nucleotides read TGTGCCAGCAGTATTACGGGCAATCGGCCCCAGCATTTT.

There are many counts of this clonotype. V gene TRBV7-9 combines with J gene TRBJ2-3; 11 bases map to TRBD2. The V and J ends lost 5 bases and 8 bases, in that order; junction bases with no gene match: 21. The germline gives CDR1 SEHNR, CDR2 FQNEAQ (reference sequence). The CDR3 runs to 19 residues. The CDR3 sequence: CASSPPPRQVGLAVGTQYF. The DNA of the CDR3 is TGTGCCAGCAGCCCCCCCCCCCGACAGGTGGGACTAGCGGTCGGTACGCAGTATTTT.

This clonotype occurred many times. The chain carries TRBV29-1 and TRBJ2-7; D is ambiguous. The germline gives CDR1 SQVTM, CDR2 ANQGSEA. V was cut by 0 bases and J by 2 bases, with 8 bases left in between. The CDR3 spans 13 residues. CDR3 amino acids: CSVEDGFTYEQYF. CDR3 DNA sequence: TGCAGCGTTGAAGACGGGTTTACCTACGAGCAGTACTTC.

The table lists this clonotype with many counts. The chain employs TRBV20-1 and TRBJ2-7; D is uncertain. The V gene lost 3 bases and the J gene lost 0 bases, with 9 bases spanning the gap. The CDR3 contains 13 residues. Per germline, CDR1 DFQATT and CDR2 SNEGSKA (reference sequence). The CDR3 nucleotides are TGCAGTGCTAGCGAGACACCCTCCTACGAGCAGTACTTC. It encodes CSASETPSYEQYF.

This clonotype was counted many times. The V and J genes are TRBV5-1 and TRBJ1-4; TRBD1 matches 8 bases. Trimming at V came to 5 bases and at J to 4 bases, leaving 7 bases not matched to a gene. CDR1 is SGHRS and CDR2 is YFSETQ in the germline V gene. This CDR3 has 15 amino acids. In nucleotides, the CDR3 is TGCGCCAGCAGATCACTACAGGGGGATAATGAAAAACTGTTTTTT. Its protein is CASRSLQGDNEKLFF.

This clonotype has a count of ten or more. This rearrangement joins TRBV20-1 to TRBJ2-3, with 11 positions matching TRBD2. The length of the CDR3 is 17 residues. V shed 1 base, J shed 1 base, and the junction held 7 bases outside the gene matches. Per germline, CDR1 DFQATT and CDR2 SNEGSKA (reference sequence). CDR3 protein: CSARVSGRVIRTDTQYF. As DNA, the CDR3 is TGCAGTGCTAGAGTTAGCGGGAGGGTTATTCGCACAGATACGCAGTATTTT.